This T cell receptor beta chain was obtained from a study of blood T cell repertoires in COVID-19. Study overall: T cells, B-cell-depleted T cells, or PBMCs supplied cDNA or gDNA.

Symptom resolution, clearance, or two negative PCRs marked donors in Cohort 3 as recovered. Trimming took off 4 bases at V and 4 bases at J, with 16 bases between the two ends. Per the germline V gene, CDR1 is LGHDT and CDR2 is YNNKEL (reference sequence). The CDR3 runs to 15 residues. Assay used: immunoSEQ multiplex PCR; TCRdb lists only in-frame clones, some missing. There are about 200,000 clones in the sample; about 85% occur only once, and approximately 2.1% lies in the top ten. This rearrangement joins TRBV3-1 (or the pseudogene TRBV3-2) to TRBJ1-2; no clear D. The TCR comes from a woman aged 30 to 39 who had recovered from COVID-19. The material sequenced was PBMCs or T cells enriched from blood (not recorded which). The DNA of the CDR3 is TGTGCCAGCAGCCCATCTAGGAGCCTTGGCTATGGCTACACCTTC. As protein: CASSPSRSLGYGYTF.